A single sample gave rise to the 31 T cell receptor beta chains below, sequenced in a study of blood T cell repertoires in COVID-19. Method: immunoSEQ multiplex PCR; TCRdb's copy keeps in-frame clones and lacks some. The profile shows some 37,000 clones, about 84% of them singletons. Specimen: peripheral blood. These receptors all stem from an elderly man with active or convalescent COVID-19.

J is TRBJ2-2 and V is TRBV7-2; 8 bases map to TRBD1. The CDR3 has 15 residues. The V gene end was trimmed by 5 bases and the J gene end by 3 bases; junction bases not matched to a gene: 5. CDR1 and CDR2 from the germline V gene are SGHTA and FQGNSA. Here the CDR3 reads CASSPQGAYTGELFF. Here the CDR3 DNA reads TGTGCCAGCAGCCCGCAGGGGGCTTACACCGGGGAGCTGTTTTTT.

The J gene is TRBJ1-1, the V gene TRBV5-1; TRBD1 is a possible D gene (5 bases). This CDR3 region has 13 residues. V lost 3 bases and J lost 7, with 13 bases in between. The germline V gene encodes CDR1 SGHRS and CDR2 YFSETQ. CDR3 sequence (DNA): TGCGCCAGCAGCTGGGGGACTAATGGTGAAGCTTTCTTT. Amino acid sequence: CASSWGTNGEAFF.

V gene TRBV4-3 combines with J gene TRBJ2-6; a weak D match, TRBD1 (6 bases). This CDR3 is 17 amino acids long. The germline gives CDR1 LGHNA, CDR2 YSLEER. The V end lost 1 base, the J end lost 0 bases, and 10 bases lay between the germline ends. The CDR3 loop reads CASSQGQATSGANVLTF. The CDR3 DNA is TGCGCCAGCAGCCAAGGACAGGCAACCTCTGGGGCCAACGTCCTGACTTTC.

This sequence joins TRBV5-4 and TRBJ1-2; maybe TRBD1 (6 bases). V lost 0 bases and J 4 bases, leaving 13 bases between the germline ends. Germline CDR1 and CDR2: SGHNT and YYREEE (reference sequence). CDR3 length: 15 residues. The CDR3 DNA reads TGTGCCAGCAGCTTGGATACAGGGAGAGGCTATGGCTACACCTTC. Protein product: CASSLDTGRGYGYTF.

This clone was counted only a few times. The rearrangement links TRBV21-1 to TRBJ2-3; TRBD2 was called by the table and not checked on the DNA. TRBV21-1 is shown as a pseudogene. This CDR3 contains 16 residues. In nucleotides, the CDR3 is TGTGCCAGCAGCAGCGGGGGGGAGAGTAGCACAGATACGCAGTATTTT. Protein product: CASSSGGESSTDTQYF.

This chain joins TRBV5-1 and TRBJ2-7; 9 nucleotides match TRBD2. The CDR3 has 14 residues. V dropped 2 bases and J dropped 7; count of bases not matched to a gene: 7. In germline, CDR1 is SGHRS, CDR2 YFSETQ. CDR3 sequence reads: CASSFGGRAWEQYF. CDR3 in DNA: TGCGCCAGCAGCTTCGGCGGGAGGGCTTGGGAGCAGTACTTC.

This chain uses TRBV3-1 (or the pseudogene TRBV3-2) with TRBJ2-2; D is unclear. Trimming took 1 base from V and 4 from J, leaving 10 bases between them. CDR1 and CDR2 (germline): LGHDT, YNNKEL (reference sequence). The CDR3 consists of 15 residues. CDR3 in amino acids: CASSQVAALTGELFF. The CDR3 DNA sequence: TGTGCCAGCAGCCAAGTTGCGGCCCTCACCGGGGAGCTGTTTTTT.

This clone was seen ten or more times. The chain combines TRBV6-2 or TRBV6-3 with TRBJ2-7, with TRBD2 matching 7 bases. V dropped 4 bases and J dropped 7; count of bases not matched to a gene: 13. Germline CDR1 MNHEY, CDR2 SVGEGT. This CDR3 region has 15 residues. DNA of the CDR3: TGTGCCAGCAGTTGGACTAGAACCCGAAAGGGGGAGCAGTACTTC. Its protein product is CASSWTRTRKGEQYF.

The chain recombines TRBV10-3 with TRBJ2-7; 12 nucleotides align to TRBD2. Trimming cost V 2 bases and J 5 bases; bases outside gene matches: 4. CDR3 length equals 15 residues. Germline V gene sequence: CDR1 ENHRY, CDR2 SYGVKD. CDR3 protein: CAISEVTSGSHEQYF. CDR3 coding DNA: TGTGCCATCAGTGAGGTGACTAGCGGGAGCCACGAGCAGTACTTC.

This chain links TRBV28 with TRBJ1-1; tentative D call: TRBD1 (5 bases). Trimming cost V 3 bases and J 0 bases, with 8 bases left between them. This CDR3 contains 14 residues. Germline CDR1 is MDHEN and CDR2 is SYDVKM. DNA of the CDR3: TGTGCCAGCAGTTTCGGGGGATTGAACACTGAAGCTTTCTTT. It specifies CASSFGGLNTEAFF.

The chain is built from TRBV19 and TRBJ2-7; possible D gene TRBD1, 6 bases. The V end lost 4 bases, the J end lost 3 bases, and 13 bases lay between the germline ends. CDR1 is LNHDA and CDR2 is SQIVND in the germline V gene (reference sequence). This CDR3 region has 14 residues. CDR3: CASSTRTDNYEQYF. In nucleotides, the CDR3 is TGTGCCAGTAGTACCCGGACAGATAACTACGAGCAGTACTTC.

The V and J genes are TRBV4-1 and TRBJ2-7; 7 positions agree with TRBD2. This CDR3 has 15 residues. The ends lost 2 bases at V and 1 base at J; junction bases unmatched: 5. Germline CDR1 reads MGHRA; CDR2 reads YSYEKL. CDR3 bases: TGCGCCAGCAGCCAACAAGTGGGAGGGTCCTACGAGCAGTACTTC. Translating gives CASSQQVGGSYEQYF.

This clone is classed as medium-sized (0.01 to 0.1%). The chain carries TRBV7-3 and TRBJ1-1; the D gene is possibly TRBD1 (6 bases). Germline CDR1 is SGHTA and CDR2 is FQGTGA. This CDR3 spans 15 amino acids. Trimming took 5 bases from V and 7 from J, leaving 20 bases between them. The CDR3 sequence: CASSRTGGNRVEAFF. For the CDR3, the DNA is TGTGCCAGCAGCCGAACCGGAGGAAACAGGGTTGAAGCTTTCTTT.

This clone is medium-sized in the sample. The chain has TRBV15 and TRBJ2-5, with 7 bases that match TRBD2. The CDR3 is 13 amino acids. Trimming took 3 bases from V and 5 from J; bases not matched to a gene: 3. Germline lookup yields CDR1 LNHNV and CDR2 YYDKDF (reference sequence). The CDR3 is CATSRWGGETQYF. The CDR3 DNA sequence: TGTGCCACCAGCAGGTGGGGAGGGGAGACCCAGTACTTC.

This chain uses TRBV19 with TRBJ1-2; TRBD1 agrees at 8 bases. V shed 3 bases, J shed 3 bases, and the junction held 0 bases outside the gene matches. The germline CDR1 and CDR2 sequences are LNHDA and SQIVND (reference sequence). CDR3 length: 13 residues. CDR3 sequence (DNA): TGTGCCAGTAGTATGGGACAGGACTATGGCTACACCTTC. This codes for CASSMGQDYGYTF.

A word on this clone: A junction boundary mismatches the germline segment, possibly from a read error. This chain connects TRBV15 to TRBJ2-5, with TRBD2 identical over 8 bases. CDR3 length: 17 amino acids. Germline V CDR1 and CDR2: LNHNV, YYDKDF (reference sequence). The CDR3 sequence: CATGRVRSGGSQETQYF. DNA for the CDR3: TGTGCCACCGGCAGGGTACGCAGCGGGGGTTCCCAAGAGACCCAGTACTTC. Filled out from reference TRBV15 and TRBJ2-5, the complete variable domain reads DAMVIQNPRYQVTQFGKPVTLSCSQTLNHNVMYWYQQKSSQAPKLLFHYYDKDFNNEADTPDNFQSRRPNTSFCFLDIRSPGLGDTAMYLCATGRVRSGGSQETQYFGPGTRLLVL.

V usage is TRBV10-1 and J usage is TRBJ2-1; 10 nucleotides align to TRBD1. Germline loops: CDR1 WNHNN, CDR2 SYGVQD (reference sequence). Germline trimming cut 0 bases from V and 2 bases from J; bases unmatched to any gene: 1. CDR3 length: 16 amino acids. The CDR3 sequence: CASSESGQGAYNEQFF. The DNA for the CDR3 is TGCGCCAGCAGTGAGTCCGGACAGGGGGCCTACAATGAGCAGTTCTTC.

This chain connects TRBV23-1 to TRBJ1-5; 7 positions match TRBD1. TRBV23-1 is designated an ORF whose function remains uncertain. This CDR3 has 16 residues. V lost 7 bases, J lost 0 bases, and 9 bases stayed unmatched. The CDR3 region is CASIPDRKTSNQPQHF. CDR3 nucleotides: TGCGCCAGCATTCCGGACAGGAAAACTAGCAATCAGCCCCAGCATTTT.

This clone was picked up a small number of times. This chain connects TRBV7-9 to TRBJ2-1; TRBD2 matches at 8 bases. V was pared by 5 bases and J by 5 bases, with 8 bases of the junction left unmatched. CDR3 size: 15 residues. The germline CDR1 and CDR2 sequences are SEHNR and FQNEAQ (reference sequence). The CDR3 DNA follows: TGTGCCAGCAGCCCCTCAGCGGGGGTGGACAATGAGCAGTTCTTC. It codes for CASSPSAGVDNEQFF.

The V gene is TRBV12-3 or TRBV12-4, the J gene TRBJ1-1; D remains unclear. The CDR3 is 13 residues long. V gave up 3 bases and J gave up 0 bases, with 5 bases separating them. The CDR3 DNA reads as TGTGCCAGCAGTTTTTCCATGAACACTGAAGCTTTCTTT. It codes for CASSFSMNTEAFF.

The chain uses TRBV11-3 and TRBJ2-1; 7 bases match TRBD1. The CDR3 length is 17 residues. The trim removed 5 bases at V and 9 bases at J, leaving 19 bases unmatched. Germline assignment: CDR1 SGHNT and CDR2 YENEEA. The CDR3 sequence is CASSPNAHWTGSVEQFF. The CDR3 DNA sequence: TGTGCCAGCAGCCCGAACGCCCACTGGACAGGTAGTGTTGAGCAGTTCTTC.

This clone was counted only a few times. V gene TRBV19 combines with J gene TRBJ2-1; 9 bases match TRBD2. CDR3 length: 14 amino acids. The germline CDR1 and CDR2 sequences are LNHDA and SQIVND (reference sequence). Trimming took 4 bases from V and 9 from J; bases not matched to a gene: 7. This CDR3 is CASSKAGGSSEQFF. DNA of the CDR3: TGTGCCAGTAGTAAGGCGGGAGGGAGTTCTGAGCAGTTCTTC.

The chain is built from TRBV6-5 and TRBJ1-1; D uncertain. The germline V gene has CDR1 MNHEY and CDR2 SVGAGI. V shed 8 bases and J shed 3 bases, with 16 bases lying between them. The CDR3 covers 14 residues. CDR3 region: CASAPSEADTEAFF. CDR3 sequence (DNA): TGTGCCAGCGCACCCTCTGAAGCGGACACTGAAGCTTTCTTT.

The genes are TRBV7-9 and TRBJ2-7; D unclear. Germline V gene data show CDR1 as SEHNR and CDR2 as FQNEAQ (reference sequence). Trimming removed 5 bases at V and 4 bases at J, with 6 bases between. This CDR3 is built from 11 residues. The CDR3 bases are TGTGCCAGCAGCCCGGGTTACGAGCAGTACTTC. It encodes CASSPGYEQYF.

J is TRBJ2-1 and V is TRBV5-6, with TRBD1 matching 11 bases. CDR1 is SGHDT and CDR2 is YYEEEE in the germline V gene. Trimming cost V 4 bases and J 2 bases; bases outside gene matches: 2. The length of the CDR3 is 15 residues. CDR3 nucleotide sequence: TGTGCCAGCAGCCGGGACAGGGGGACCTACAATGAGCAGTTCTTC. Amino acid sequence: CASSRDRGTYNEQFF.

The chain employs TRBV19 and TRBJ1-5; D unclear. CDR3 size: 15 residues. In germline, CDR1 is LNHDA, CDR2 SQIVND (reference sequence). V lost 1 base, J lost 4 bases, and 11 bases lay in between. CDR3 protein: CASSIVLATNQPQHF. Here the CDR3 DNA reads TGTGCCAGTAGTATAGTTTTGGCAACAAATCAGCCCCAGCATTTT. Variable domain in full (rest from reference TRBV19 and TRBJ1-5): DGGITQSPKYLFRKEGQNVTLSCEQNLNHDAMYWYRQDPGQGLRLIYYSQIVNDFQKGDIAEGYSVSREKKESFPLTVTSAQKNPTAFYLCASSIVLATNQPQHFGDGTRLSIL.

The genes are TRBV4-3 and TRBJ2-1, with TRBD2 identical over 8 bases. Germline V gene lookup returns CDR1 LGHNA and CDR2 YSLEER. V trimming: 4 bases; J trimming: 3 bases; junction bases outside the gene matches: 5. The CDR3 covers 15 residues. The CDR3 is CASSPGTRNYNEQFF. CDR3 in DNA: TGCGCCAGCAGCCCCGGGACTAGAAACTACAATGAGCAGTTCTTC.

V is TRBV6-5 and J is TRBJ1-1; D call uncertain. CDR3 length equals 15 residues. The germline V gene encodes CDR1 MNHEY and CDR2 SVGAGI. V was cut by 8 bases and J by 3 bases, with 19 bases left in between. CDR3 DNA: TGTGCCAGCGGGCCAAGAGCACGACGGCACACTGAAGCTTTCTTT. The encoded protein is CASGPRARRHTEAFF.

The J gene is TRBJ1-1, the V gene TRBV18; D not resolved. Trimming took 3 bases from V and 11 from J, leaving 19 bases between them. Germline CDR1 and CDR2: KGHSH and LQKENI. The CDR3 consists of 14 residues. The CDR3 sequence: CASSPPDEGNLAFF. The CDR3 DNA follows: TGTGCCAGCTCACCCCCCGACGAGGGAAACTTGGCTTTCTTT.

V usage is TRBV11-3 and J usage is TRBJ1-3, with no clear D. The V gene's germline CDR1 is SGHNT and CDR2 YENEEA. The CDR3 spans 13 residues. Between the trimmed V and J ends, which lost 4 bases and 4 bases, there was a span of 8 bases. The DNA of the CDR3 is TGTGCCAGCAGCTCACTGGGCGGAAACACCATATATTTT. The encoded protein is CASSSLGGNTIYF.

This sequence joins TRBV7-9 and TRBJ1-1; maybe TRBD1 (6 bases). CDR3 length: 13 amino acids. The V gene lost 5 bases and the J gene lost 11 bases, with 18 bases spanning the gap. Germline V gene lookup returns CDR1 SEHNR and CDR2 FQNEAQ (reference sequence). The CDR3 region is CASSPEGGRGAFF. CDR3 coding DNA: TGTGCCAGCAGCCCAGAGGGGGGGCGAGGGGCTTTCTTT.